This record looks at one TCR beta chain sequence and its context. This specimen comes from a study of cytomegalovirus exposure and HLA in healthy donors. V lost 5 bases to trimming and J lost 3 bases; unmatched junction nucleotides: 5. Germline V lookup: CDR1 SNHLY, CDR2 FYNNEI. The CDR3 has 14 residues. Repertoires were generated with immunoSEQ multiplex PCR, while TCRdb's copy carries only in-frame clones and drops some. This sample has 120,000 or so clones, with more than 75% found just once. J is TRBJ2-3 and V is TRBV2; 7 positions match TRBD2. Sequenced input: PBMCs. The TCR comes from a woman younger than 45 in good health and CMV-seronegative. This CDR3 is CASSLGLGTDTQYF. CDR3 in DNA: TGTGCCAGCAGTCTAGGACTAGGGACAGATACGCAGTATTTT.